The 24 T cell receptor beta chains given below trace back to one sample, sequenced in a study of PD-1 blockade in classical Hodgkin lymphoma. Assay: immunoSEQ multiplex PCR; the TCRdb copy retains only in-frame clones and omits some. The data hold tens of thousands of clones, with 80% to 90% observed a single time. Relapses following autologous stem cell transplantation were seen in all patients, with brentuximab vedotin exposure varying. Source: peripheral blood mononuclear cells (PBMCs), taken at baseline. The receptors were sampled from a human donor with classical Hodgkin lymphoma.

The chain is built from TRBV5-6 and TRBJ1-2; D ambiguous. The CDR3 runs to 14 residues. The ends were cut back, 0 bases at V and 4 bases at J, with 10 bases in the middle. Germline-derived CDR1 and CDR2 are SGHDT and YYEEEE. The CDR3 coding sequence is TGTGCCAGCAGCTTGGTCCCCCTGTCCTATGGCTACACCTTC. Its protein product is CASSLVPLSYGYTF.

The chain recombines TRBV28 with TRBJ1-4, with TRBD1 identical over 8 bases. Unmatched junction bases numbered 7, after V lost 6 bases and J lost 10 bases. The CDR3 is made up of 13 amino acids. Germline V CDR1 and CDR2: MDHEN, SYDVKM. The CDR3 coding sequence is TGTGCCAGCAGGGGTGACAGGGGCGGAAAACTGTTTTTT. This encodes CASRGDRGGKLFF.

The chain is built from TRBV6-1 and TRBJ2-1; D unclear. V lost 1 base and J lost 3, with 7 bases in between. The V gene's germline CDR1 is MNHNS and CDR2 SASEGT. The CDR3 length is 14 residues. CDR3: CASSEVTDYNEQFF. The CDR3 region has the DNA TGTGCCAGCAGTGAAGTGACTGACTACAATGAGCAGTTCTTC.

This clone was detected once. The chain combines TRBV6-4 with TRBJ2-7; 11 bases line up with TRBD1. This CDR3 is built from 15 residues. With 3 bases clipped from V and 3 bases from J, the junction kept 4 bases outside the gene matches. The germline gives CDR1 MRHNA, CDR2 SNTAGT. The CDR3 reads CASSEFGTGGYEQYF. The CDR3 bases are TGTGCCAGCAGTGAATTTGGGACAGGGGGCTACGAGCAGTACTTC.

In nucleotides, the CDR3 is TGTGCCATCTGGGTAGGAACAGGGCCGACCTACGAGCAGTACTTC. This translates into CAIWVGTGPTYEQYF. The genes are TRBV10-3 and TRBJ2-7, with D tentatively TRBD1 (6 bases). V lost 8 bases, J lost 2 bases, and 19 bases lay in between. In germline, CDR1 is ENHRY, CDR2 SYGVKD. This CDR3 spans 15 amino acids.

This clone was seen a single time. V gene TRBV6-1 combines with J gene TRBJ1-4; tentatively, D is TRBD1 (6 bases). The ends were cut back, 2 bases at V and 8 bases at J, with 21 bases in the middle. This CDR3 contains 17 residues. Germline V CDR1 and CDR2: MNHNS, SASEGT. CDR3 sequence reads: CASSERGLGHKGEKLFF. The CDR3 DNA sequence: TGTGCCAGCAGTGAACGGGGTTTGGGACACAAAGGAGAAAAACTGTTTTTT.

The chain is built from TRBV25-1 and TRBJ2-1, with D possibly TRBD1 on 5 matching bases. The CDR3 consists of 13 residues. CDR1 and CDR2 (germline): MGHDK, SYGVNS. V was pared by 6 bases and J by 9 bases, with 15 bases between. In DNA, the CDR3 is TGTGCCAGCAGGGATGTGGGGCTGGGTGAGCAGTTCTTC. It specifies CASRDVGLGEQFF. Drawing the rest from reference TRBV25-1 and TRBJ2-1, the complete variable domain is EADIYQTPRYLVIGTGKKITLECSQTMGHDKMYWYQQDPGMELHLIHYSYGVNSTEKGDLSSESTVSRIRTEHFPLTLESARPSHTSQYLCASRDVGLGEQFFGPGTRLTVL.

This chain uses TRBV7-8 with TRBJ1-2, with D maybe TRBD1 (5 bases). The CDR3 is 14 amino acids. Germline V gene lookup returns CDR1 SGHVS and CDR2 FQNEAQ. V was cut by 5 bases and J by 8 bases, with 18 bases left in between. The CDR3 spells CASSPRFPGEGYTF. CDR3 DNA sequence: TGTGCCAGCAGCCCCCGTTTTCCGGGGGAGGGCTACACCTTC.

V is TRBV4-2 and J is TRBJ1-1; TRBD1 might be the D (5 bases). The CDR3 covers 15 residues. Germline-derived CDR1 and CDR2 are LGHNA and YNFKEQ. V was pared by 0 bases and J by 7 bases, with 15 bases between. The CDR3 protein is CASSQEWGPRFEAFF. CDR3 bases: TGTGCCAGCAGCCAAGAGTGGGGCCCCAGGTTTGAAGCTTTCTTT.

The chain recombines TRBV4-1 with TRBJ1-2, with no clear D. V lost 1 base to trimming and J lost 4 bases, with 7 bases between them. Germline-derived CDR1 and CDR2 are MGHRA and YSYEKL. The CDR3 length is 13 residues. The CDR3 sequence is CASSQVSLYGYTF. The CDR3 DNA sequence: TGCGCCAGCAGCCAAGTCTCCCTCTATGGCTACACCTTC.

The CDR3 DNA is TGTGCCAGCAGACGAAACCGACTACATTCGAACACCGGGGAGCTGTTTTTT. It is translated as CASRRNRLHSNTGELFF. The chain combines TRBV5-4 with TRBJ2-2; TRBD2 might be the D (5 bases). CDR1 is SGHNT, CDR2 YYREEE, per germline (reference sequence). There are 17 residues in the CDR3. V shed 5 bases and J shed 0 bases, with 17 bases lying between them.

The chain joins TRBV30 to TRBJ1-2, with a weak D call TRBD1 (5 bases). Between the trimmed V and J ends, which lost 2 bases and 4 bases, there was a span of 20 bases. The CDR3 is made up of 16 amino acids. Germline CDR1 reads GTSNPN; CDR2 reads SVGIG (reference sequence). As DNA, the CDR3 is TGTGCCTGGAGTACCTCCGTTGCAGGGTATAGCTATGGCTACACCTTC. Its translation: CAWSTSVAGYSYGYTF. Full variable domain (remainder filled in from reference TRBV30 and TRBJ1-2): SQTIHQWPATLVQPVGSPLSLECTVEGTSNPNLYWYRQAAGRGLQLLFYSVGIGQISSEVPQNLSASRPQDRQFILSSKKLLLSDSGFYLCAWSTSVAGYSYGYTFGSGTRLTVV.

This clone is a singleton in its sample. This chain uses TRBV7-9 with TRBJ2-5, with a tentative D call TRBD1 (6 bases). Germline V lookup: CDR1 SEHNR, CDR2 FQNEAQ (reference sequence). V lost 8 bases and J 3 bases, leaving 10 bases between the germline ends. This CDR3 has 12 residues. The chain's CDR3 is CASVDRKETQYF. CDR3 DNA: TGTGCCAGCGTTGACAGGAAAGAGACCCAGTACTTC.

J is TRBJ1-2 and V is TRBV30; D possibly corresponds to TRBD1 (5 bases). Deletions cut 2 bases from V and 6 bases from J, with 13 bases between. The germline gives CDR1 GTSNPN, CDR2 SVGIG (reference sequence). There are 13 residues in the CDR3. The CDR3 bases are TGTGCCTGGAGTTCCCACGGGACCGATGGCTACACCTTC. It encodes CAWSSHGTDGYTF.

The V and J genes are TRBV11-1 and TRBJ2-7, with D possibly TRBD2 on 6 matching bases. The CDR3 is 13 amino acids. CDR1 is SGHAT, CDR2 FQDESV, per germline (reference sequence). V lost 5 bases and J lost 2, with 10 bases in between. The CDR3 bases are TGTGCCAGCAGCCCCCCGGGGGCCTACGAGCAGTACTTC. This translates into CASSPPGAYEQYF.

The gene calls are TRBV19 and TRBJ1-3; D gene ambiguous. This CDR3 has 14 amino acids. V lost 7 bases, J lost 0 bases, and 10 bases lay in between. Germline CDR1 is LNHDA and CDR2 is SQIVND (reference sequence). For the CDR3, the DNA is TGTGCCAGTAAACTCGGGAACTCTGGAAACACCATATATTTT. Amino acids: CASKLGNSGNTIYF.

The V gene is TRBV13, the J gene TRBJ1-1; D gene uncertain. This CDR3 spans 12 amino acids. V shed 2 bases and J shed 3 bases, with 4 bases lying between them. CDR1 and CDR2 from the germline V gene are PRHDT and FYEKMQ (reference sequence). The CDR3 loop reads CASSLSDTEAFF. The CDR3 DNA is TGTGCCAGCAGCTTATCTGACACTGAAGCTTTCTTT.

This chain links TRBV7-3 with TRBJ1-1; D remains ambiguous. V lost 6 bases and J lost 6, with 14 bases in between. CDR1 is SGHTA and CDR2 is FQGTGA in the germline V gene. This CDR3 is built from 13 residues. CDR3 coding DNA: TGTGCCAGCAGTGAACCGGGCCCCCCTGAAGCTTTCTTT. Its translation: CASSEPGPPEAFF.

The chain combines TRBV5-1 with TRBJ1-2; weak D call: TRBD1 (6 bases). The V gene lost 3 bases and the J gene lost 4 bases, with 19 bases spanning the gap. Germline V gives CDR1 SGHRS, CDR2 YFSETQ. The CDR3 is 16 residues long. CDR3 sequence (DNA): TGCGCCAGCAGCTCGGGATACAGGGACCCCTTCTATGGCTACACCTTC. Protein product: CASSSGYRDPFYGYTF.

This chain uses TRBV6-5 with TRBJ2-7; a possible D gene is TRBD1 (5 bases). This CDR3 comprises 13 residues. The ends were cut back, 6 bases at V and 7 bases at J, with 16 bases in the middle. From germline, CDR1 is MNHEY and CDR2 SVGAGI. CDR3 in amino acids: CASRTGWGGEQYF. CDR3 in DNA: TGTGCCAGCAGAACAGGCTGGGGTGGGGAGCAGTACTTC.

This clone was seen a few times. The CDR3 DNA is TGTGCCAGCAGCTTAGTCGATGGCTACACCTTC. This encodes CASSLVDGYTF. J is TRBJ1-2 and V is TRBV7-9; D is unclear. V was cut by 1 base and J by 6 bases, with 3 bases left in between. This CDR3 has 11 residues. The germline CDR1 and CDR2 sequences are SEHNR and FQNEAQ (reference sequence).

The DNA for the CDR3 is TGTGCCAGTGGGGTGGGGGGTGAAGCTTTCTTT. Translating gives CASGVGGEAFF. The chain carries TRBV19 and TRBJ1-1; the D gene is possibly TRBD1 (5 bases). Germline CDR1 reads LNHDA; CDR2 reads SQIVND (reference sequence). With 8 bases removed from V and 7 bases from J, the gap between germline ends came to 11 bases. CDR3 length: 11 amino acids.

This sequence joins TRBV29-1 and TRBJ1-5, with TRBD1 as a possible D gene (5 bases). Germline CDR1 SQVTM, CDR2 ANQGSEA. The CDR3 is 14 residues long. V shed 6 bases and J shed 5 bases, with 17 bases lying between them. The CDR3 loop is CSVTTASRDQPQHF. CDR3 coding DNA: TGCAGCGTCACGACAGCCAGTAGAGATCAGCCCCAGCATTTT.

This clone was seen only once. At one end, the junction sequence differs from germline, possibly due to a read error. V usage is TRBV7-7 and J usage is TRBJ2-3, with D perhaps being TRBD1 or TRBD2 (5 bases each). This CDR3 has 15 residues. Germline CDR1 is SSHAT and CDR2 is FNYEAQ (reference sequence). CDR3 DNA: TGTGCTAGCAGCCCGGGGCCAGGGACGGCAGATACGCAGTATTTT. This gives the protein CASSPGPGTADTQYF.